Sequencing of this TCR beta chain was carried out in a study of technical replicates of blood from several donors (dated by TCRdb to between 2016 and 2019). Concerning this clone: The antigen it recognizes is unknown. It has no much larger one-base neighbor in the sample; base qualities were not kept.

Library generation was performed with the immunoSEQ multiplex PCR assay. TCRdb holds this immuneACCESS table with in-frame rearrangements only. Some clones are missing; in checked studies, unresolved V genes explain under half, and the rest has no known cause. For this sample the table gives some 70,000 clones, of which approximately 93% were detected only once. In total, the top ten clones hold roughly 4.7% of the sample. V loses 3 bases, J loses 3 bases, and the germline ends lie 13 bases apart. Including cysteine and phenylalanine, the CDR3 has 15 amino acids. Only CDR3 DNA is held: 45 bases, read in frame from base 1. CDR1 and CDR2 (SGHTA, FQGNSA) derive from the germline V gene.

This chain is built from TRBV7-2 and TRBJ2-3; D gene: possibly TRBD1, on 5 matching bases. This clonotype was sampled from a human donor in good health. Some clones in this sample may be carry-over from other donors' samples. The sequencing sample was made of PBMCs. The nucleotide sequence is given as TGTGCCAGCAGCTTCCCTGGGGCTAGGACAGATACGCAGTATTTT. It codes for CASSFPGARTDTQYF.